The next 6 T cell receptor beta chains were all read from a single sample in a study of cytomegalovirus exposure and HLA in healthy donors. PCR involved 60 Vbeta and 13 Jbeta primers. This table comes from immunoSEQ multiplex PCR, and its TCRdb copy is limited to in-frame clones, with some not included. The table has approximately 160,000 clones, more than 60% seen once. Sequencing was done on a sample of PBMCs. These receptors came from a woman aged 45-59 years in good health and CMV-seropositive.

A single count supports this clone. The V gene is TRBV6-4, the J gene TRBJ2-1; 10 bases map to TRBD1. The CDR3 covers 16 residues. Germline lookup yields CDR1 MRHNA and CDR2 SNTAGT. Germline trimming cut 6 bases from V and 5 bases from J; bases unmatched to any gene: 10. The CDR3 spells CASSAVTGGIDNEQFF. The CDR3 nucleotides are TGTGCCAGCAGCGCGGTGACAGGGGGCATCGACAATGAGCAGTTCTTC.

The CDR3 coding sequence is TGTGCCAGCAGGCACCGGACGGGGGGGGGCCTTGCAACTAATGAAAAACTGTTTTTT. The encoded protein is CASRHRTGGGLATNEKLFF. V is TRBV28 and J is TRBJ1-4, with a weak D call TRBD1 (6 bases). The CDR3 runs 19 residues. Trimming removed 6 bases from V and 0 bases from J, with 23 bases in between. The germline V gene has CDR1 MDHEN and CDR2 SYDVKM.

Here the CDR3 DNA reads TGTGCCAGCAGTTCGGGGGTTGACGGGGGATGGGCCTATGGCTACACCTTC. Translation: CASSSGVDGGWAYGYTF. This chain links TRBV5-4 with TRBJ1-2; a weak D match, TRBD1 (5 bases). This CDR3 is 17 amino acids long. Germline loops: CDR1 SGHNT, CDR2 YYREEE (reference sequence). V was pared by 5 bases and J by 4 bases, with 24 bases between.

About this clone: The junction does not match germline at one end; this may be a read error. This CDR3 reads CASSSGGLSSGANGLTF. CDR3 DNA: TGTGCCAGCAGCTCCGGAGGGCTCAGCTCTGGGGCCAACGGCCTGACTTTC. The V and J genes are TRBV11-3 and TRBJ2-6; possible D gene TRBD2, 6 bases. The V gene's germline CDR1 is SGHNT and CDR2 YENEEA. This CDR3 is built from 17 residues.

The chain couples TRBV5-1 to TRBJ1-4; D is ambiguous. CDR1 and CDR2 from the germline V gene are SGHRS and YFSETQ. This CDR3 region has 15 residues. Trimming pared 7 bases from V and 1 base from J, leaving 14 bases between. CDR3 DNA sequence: TGCGCCAGCCCTTTGAGACGCGGAACTAATGAAAAACTGTTTTTT. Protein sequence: CASPLRRGTNEKLFF.

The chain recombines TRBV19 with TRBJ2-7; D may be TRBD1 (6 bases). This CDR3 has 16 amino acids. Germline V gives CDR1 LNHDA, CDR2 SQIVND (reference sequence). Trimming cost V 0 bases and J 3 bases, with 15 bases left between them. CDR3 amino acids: CASSIDDGGSFYEQYF. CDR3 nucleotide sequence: TGTGCCAGTAGTATAGATGATGGGGGCAGCTTCTACGAGCAGTACTTC. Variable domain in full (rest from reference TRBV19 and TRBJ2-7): DGGITQSPKYLFRKEGQNVTLSCEQNLNHDAMYWYRQDPGQGLRLIYYSQIVNDFQKGDIAEGYSVSREKKESFPLTVTSAQKNPTAFYLCASSIDDGGSFYEQYFGPGTRLTVT.